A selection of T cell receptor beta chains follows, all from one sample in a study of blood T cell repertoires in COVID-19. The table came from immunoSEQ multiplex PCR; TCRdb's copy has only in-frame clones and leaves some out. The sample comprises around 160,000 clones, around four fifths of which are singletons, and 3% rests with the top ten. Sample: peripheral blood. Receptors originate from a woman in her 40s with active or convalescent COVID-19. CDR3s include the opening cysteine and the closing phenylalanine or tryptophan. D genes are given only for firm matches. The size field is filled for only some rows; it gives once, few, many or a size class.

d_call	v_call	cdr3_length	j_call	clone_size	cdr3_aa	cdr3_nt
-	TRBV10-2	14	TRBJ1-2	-	CASSVEVQGVGYTF	TGCGCCAGCAGTGTAGAGGTACAGGGCGTAGGCTACACCTTC
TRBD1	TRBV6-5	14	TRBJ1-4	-	CASRARDRGEKLFF	TGTGCCAGCAGGGCCCGGGACAGGGGTGAAAAACTGTTTTTT
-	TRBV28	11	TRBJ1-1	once	CASGGNTEAFF	TGTGCCAGCGGAGGTAACACTGAAGCTTTCTTT
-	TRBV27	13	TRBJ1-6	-	CASRGVPRTPLHF	TGTGCCAGCAGAGGGGTTCCCCGGACACCCCTCCACTTT
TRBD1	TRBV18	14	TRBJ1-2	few	CASSRTGDYYGYTF	TGTGCCAGCTCAAGGACAGGCGACTACTATGGCTACACCTTC
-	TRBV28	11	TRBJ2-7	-	CASSLSREQYF	TGTGCCAGCAGTTTAAGCCGGGAGCAGTACTTC
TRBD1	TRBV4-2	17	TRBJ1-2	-	CASSQASGTGENYGYTF	TGTGCCAGCAGCCAAGCCTCCGGGACAGGGGAGAACTATGGCTACACCTTC
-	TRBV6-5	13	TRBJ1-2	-	CASSYWGGYGYTF	TGTGCCAGCAGTTACTGGGGAGGCTATGGCTACACCTTC
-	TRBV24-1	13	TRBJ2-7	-	CATMSTGGYEQYF	TGTGCCACCATGTCAACCGGGGGCTACGAGCAGTACTTC
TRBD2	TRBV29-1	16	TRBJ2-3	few	CSVEAGTSVSTDTQYF	TGCAGCGTTGAGGCCGGGACTAGCGTGAGCACAGATACGCAGTATTTT
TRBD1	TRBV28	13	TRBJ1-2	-	CASSSWDRAGYTF	TGTGCCAGCAGTTCTTGGGACAGGGCGGGCTACACCTTC
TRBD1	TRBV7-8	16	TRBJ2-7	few	CASSLDSGTGTYEQYF	TGTGCCAGCAGCTTAGATTCCGGGACAGGGACCTACGAGCAGTACTTC
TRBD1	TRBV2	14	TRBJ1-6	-	CASSAGQAMGPLHF	TGTGCCAGCAGTGCCGGACAGGCAATGGGGCCCCTCCACTTT
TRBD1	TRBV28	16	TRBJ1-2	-	CASSRQGGTSNYGYTF	TGTGCCAGCAGTCGACAGGGTGGTACCTCGAACTATGGCTACACCTTC
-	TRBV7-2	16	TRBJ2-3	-	CASSLRGGGLTDTQYF	TGTGCCAGCAGCTTAAGGGGCGGAGGGCTCACAGATACGCAGTATTTT
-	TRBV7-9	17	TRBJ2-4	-	CASSVVPGILAKNIQYF	TGTGCCAGCAGCGTTGTTCCGGGGATTCTAGCCAAAAACATTCAGTACTTC
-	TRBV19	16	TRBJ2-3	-	CASSIPPGSGSDTQYF	TGTGCCAGTAGTATCCCCCCCGGGAGTGGATCAGATACGCAGTATTTT
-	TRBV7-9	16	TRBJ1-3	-	CASSLPWHTSGNTIYF	TGTGCCAGCAGCCTCCCGTGGCATACCTCTGGAAACACCATATATTTT
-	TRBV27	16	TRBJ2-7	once	CASSRGWSGDSYEQYF	TGTGCCAGCAGCCGAGGGTGGTCAGGGGACTCCTACGAGCAGTACTTC
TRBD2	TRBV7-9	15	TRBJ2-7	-	CASSFGGRRSYEQYF	TGTGCCAGCAGCTTCGGCGGGAGGAGATCCTACGAGCAGTACTTC
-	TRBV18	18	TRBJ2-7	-	CASSLIGSAGAQAGEQYF	TGTGCCAGCTCACTCATCGGCTCTGCGGGGGCGCAGGCGGGCGAGCAGTACTTC
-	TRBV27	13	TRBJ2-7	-	CASSLLVGHEQYF	TGTGCCAGCAGTTTATTAGTGGGCCACGAGCAGTACTTC